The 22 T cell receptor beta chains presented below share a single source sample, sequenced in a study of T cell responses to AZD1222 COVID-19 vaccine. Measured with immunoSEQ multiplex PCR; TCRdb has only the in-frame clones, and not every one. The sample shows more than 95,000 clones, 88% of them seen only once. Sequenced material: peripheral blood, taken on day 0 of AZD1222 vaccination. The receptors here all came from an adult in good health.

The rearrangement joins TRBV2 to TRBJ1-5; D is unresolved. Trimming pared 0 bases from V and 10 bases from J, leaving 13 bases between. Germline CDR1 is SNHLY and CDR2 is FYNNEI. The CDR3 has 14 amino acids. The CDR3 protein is CASSEALADGPQHF. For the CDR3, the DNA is TGTGCCAGCAGTGAAGCGTTGGCCGATGGTCCCCAGCATTTT.

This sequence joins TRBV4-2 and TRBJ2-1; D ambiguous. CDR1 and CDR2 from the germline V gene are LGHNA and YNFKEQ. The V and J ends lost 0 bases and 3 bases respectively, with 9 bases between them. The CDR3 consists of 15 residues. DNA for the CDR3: TGTGCCAGCAGCCAAGAGGGTTCCCTCTACAATGAGCAGTTCTTC. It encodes CASSQEGSLYNEQFF.

The CDR3 coding sequence is TGTGCCAGCAGCCCCTGGGACAGGGGTTCGAATGAGCAGTTCTTC. It translates to CASSPWDRGSNEQFF. The chain couples TRBV7-6 to TRBJ2-1; 10 bases are a match to TRBD1. V lost 5 bases and J lost 7; bases outside the gene matches: 8. This CDR3 comprises 15 residues. The germline gives CDR1 SGHVS, CDR2 FNYEAQ.

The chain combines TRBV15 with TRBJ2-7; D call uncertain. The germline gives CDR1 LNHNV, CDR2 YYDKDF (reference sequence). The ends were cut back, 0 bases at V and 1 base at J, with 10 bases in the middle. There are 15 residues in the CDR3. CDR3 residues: CATSRDRSESYEQYF. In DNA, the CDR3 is TGTGCCACCAGCAGAGATAGATCAGAGTCCTACGAGCAGTACTTC.

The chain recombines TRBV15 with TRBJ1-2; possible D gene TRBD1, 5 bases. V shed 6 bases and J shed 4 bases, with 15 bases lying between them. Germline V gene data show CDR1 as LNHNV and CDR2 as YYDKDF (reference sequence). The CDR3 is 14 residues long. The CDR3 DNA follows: TGTGCCACCAGGAGGGTTGGGACGCGCTATGGCTACACCTTC. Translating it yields CATRRVGTRYGYTF.

The CDR3: CASIREGDNEQFF. The CDR3 nucleotides read TGTGCCAGCATTCGAGAAGGGGACAATGAGCAGTTCTTC. V and J are TRBV6-5 and TRBJ2-1; D is possibly TRBD1 (5 bases). V was clipped by 7 bases and J by 5 bases, with 12 bases between them. CDR3 length equals 13 residues. Germline values: CDR1 MNHEY, CDR2 SVGAGI.

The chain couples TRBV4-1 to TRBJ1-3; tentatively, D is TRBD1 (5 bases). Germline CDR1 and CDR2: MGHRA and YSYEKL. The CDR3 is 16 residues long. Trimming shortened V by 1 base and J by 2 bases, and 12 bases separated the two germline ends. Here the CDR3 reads CASSQVWQGTGNTIYF. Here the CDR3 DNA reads TGCGCCAGCAGCCAAGTCTGGCAGGGCACTGGAAACACCATATATTTT.

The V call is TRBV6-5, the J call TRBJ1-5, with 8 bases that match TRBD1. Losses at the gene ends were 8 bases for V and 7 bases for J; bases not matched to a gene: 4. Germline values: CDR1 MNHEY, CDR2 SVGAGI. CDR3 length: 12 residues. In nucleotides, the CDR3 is TGTGCCAGCCAGGGGGCAGGCCAGCCCCAGCATTTT. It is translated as CASQGAGQPQHF.

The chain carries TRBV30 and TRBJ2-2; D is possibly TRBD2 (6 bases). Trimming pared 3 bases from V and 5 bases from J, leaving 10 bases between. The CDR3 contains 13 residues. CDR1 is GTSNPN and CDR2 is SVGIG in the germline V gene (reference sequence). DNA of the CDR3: TGTGCCTGGAGACTAGCTCGTACCGGGGAGCTGTTTTTT. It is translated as CAWRLARTGELFF.

The CDR3 bases are TGTGCCAGCAGCCCCGGGACAGGGAACAATCAGCCCCAGCATTTT. It translates to CASSPGTGNNQPQHF. The V call is TRBV27, the J call TRBJ1-5; 9 bases align to TRBD1. This CDR3 is built from 15 residues. Germline V gene sequence: CDR1 MNHEY, CDR2 SMNVEV (reference sequence). With V trimmed by 6 bases and J by 3 bases, 6 bases remained unmatched.

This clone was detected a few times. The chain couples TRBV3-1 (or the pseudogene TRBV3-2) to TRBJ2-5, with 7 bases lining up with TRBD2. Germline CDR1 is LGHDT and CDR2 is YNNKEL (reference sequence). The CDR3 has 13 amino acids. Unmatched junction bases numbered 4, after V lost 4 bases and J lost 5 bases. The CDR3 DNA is TGTGCCAGCAGCCCACTAGCGTGGGAGACCCAGTACTTC. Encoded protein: CASSPLAWETQYF.

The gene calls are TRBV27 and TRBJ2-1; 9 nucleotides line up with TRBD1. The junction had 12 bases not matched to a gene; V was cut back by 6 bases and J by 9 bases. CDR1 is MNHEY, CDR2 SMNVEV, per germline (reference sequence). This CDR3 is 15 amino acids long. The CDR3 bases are TGTGCCAGCAGCCCTCGGGACAGGGAGGCTTTTGAGCAGTTCTTC. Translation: CASSPRDREAFEQFF.

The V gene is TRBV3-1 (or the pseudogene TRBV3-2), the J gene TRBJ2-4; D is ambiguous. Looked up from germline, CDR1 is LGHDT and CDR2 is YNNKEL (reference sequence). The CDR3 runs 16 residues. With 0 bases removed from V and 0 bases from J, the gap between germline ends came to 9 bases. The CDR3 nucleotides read TGTGCCAGCAGCCAAGAGGTAGGTCTAGCCAAAAACATTCAGTACTTC. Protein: CASSQEVGLAKNIQYF.

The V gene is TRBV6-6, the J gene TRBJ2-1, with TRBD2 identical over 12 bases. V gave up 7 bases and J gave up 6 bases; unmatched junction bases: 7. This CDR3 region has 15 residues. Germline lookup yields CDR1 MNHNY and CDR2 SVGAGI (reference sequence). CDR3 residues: CASTILAGGPNEQFF. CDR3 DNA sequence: TGTGCCAGCACCATCCTAGCGGGAGGGCCCAATGAGCAGTTCTTC.

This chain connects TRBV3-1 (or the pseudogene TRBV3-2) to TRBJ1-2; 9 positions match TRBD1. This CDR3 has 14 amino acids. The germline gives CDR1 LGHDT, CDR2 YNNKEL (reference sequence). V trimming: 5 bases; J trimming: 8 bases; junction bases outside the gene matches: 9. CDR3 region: CASSAGGQGDGYTF. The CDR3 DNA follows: TGTGCCAGCAGCGCAGGGGGACAGGGAGACGGCTACACCTTC.

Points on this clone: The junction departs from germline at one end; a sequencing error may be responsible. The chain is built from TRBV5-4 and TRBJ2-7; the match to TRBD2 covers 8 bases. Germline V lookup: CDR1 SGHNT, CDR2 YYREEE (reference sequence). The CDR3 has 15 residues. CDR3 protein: CASSLTGTRAYEQYF. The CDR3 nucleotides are TGTGCCAGTAGCTTAACCGGGACTAGAGCCTACGAGCAGTACTTC.

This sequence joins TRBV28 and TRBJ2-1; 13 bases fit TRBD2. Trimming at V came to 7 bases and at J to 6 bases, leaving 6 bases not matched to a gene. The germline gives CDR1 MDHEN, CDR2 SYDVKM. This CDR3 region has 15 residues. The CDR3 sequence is CASNARTSGSNEQFF. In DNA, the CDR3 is TGTGCCAGCAACGCCCGGACTAGCGGGAGCAATGAGCAGTTCTTC.

The CDR3 loop reads CASSPFVGGPRETQYF. CDR3 nucleotides: TGTGCCAGCAGCCCTTTTGTTGGGGGCCCCCGGGAGACCCAGTACTTC. The chain is built from TRBV3-1 (or the pseudogene TRBV3-2) and TRBJ2-5; a possible D gene is TRBD1 (6 bases). The CDR3 runs 16 residues. V lost 4 bases and J lost 5, with 20 bases in between. Germline V gene lookup returns CDR1 LGHDT and CDR2 YNNKEL (reference sequence).

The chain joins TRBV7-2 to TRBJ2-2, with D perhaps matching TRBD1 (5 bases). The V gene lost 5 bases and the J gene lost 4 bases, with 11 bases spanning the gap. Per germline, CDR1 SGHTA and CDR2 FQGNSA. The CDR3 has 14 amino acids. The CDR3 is CASSLKTATGELFF. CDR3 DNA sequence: TGTGCCAGCAGCCTGAAGACAGCCACCGGGGAGCTGTTTTTT. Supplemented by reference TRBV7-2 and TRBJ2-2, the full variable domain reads GAGVSQSPSNKVTEKGKDVELRCDPISGHTALYWYRQSLGQGLEFLIYFQGNSAPDKSGLPSDRFSAERTGGSVSTLTIQRTQQEDSAVYLCASSLKTATGELFFGEGSRLTVL.

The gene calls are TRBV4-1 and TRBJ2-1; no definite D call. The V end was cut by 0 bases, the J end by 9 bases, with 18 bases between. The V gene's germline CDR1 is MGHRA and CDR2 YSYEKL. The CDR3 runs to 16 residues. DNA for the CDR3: TGCGCCAGCAGCCAAGATCTCTCCGCCCGGAACACTGAGCAGTTCTTC. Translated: CASSQDLSARNTEQFF.

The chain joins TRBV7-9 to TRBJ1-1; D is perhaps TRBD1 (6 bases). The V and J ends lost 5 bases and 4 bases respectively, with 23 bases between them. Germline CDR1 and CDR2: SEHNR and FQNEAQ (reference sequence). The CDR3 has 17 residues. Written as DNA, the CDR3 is TGTGCCAGCAGCCCGCTCGGGGGGGCGAGGTTCGGCACTGAAGCTTTCTTT. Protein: CASSPLGGARFGTEAFF.

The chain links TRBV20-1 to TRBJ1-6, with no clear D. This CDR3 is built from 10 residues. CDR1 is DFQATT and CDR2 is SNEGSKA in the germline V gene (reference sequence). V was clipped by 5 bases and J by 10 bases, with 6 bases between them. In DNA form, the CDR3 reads TGCAGTGCTGGGCGCTCACCCCTCCACTTT. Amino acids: CSAGRSPLHF.